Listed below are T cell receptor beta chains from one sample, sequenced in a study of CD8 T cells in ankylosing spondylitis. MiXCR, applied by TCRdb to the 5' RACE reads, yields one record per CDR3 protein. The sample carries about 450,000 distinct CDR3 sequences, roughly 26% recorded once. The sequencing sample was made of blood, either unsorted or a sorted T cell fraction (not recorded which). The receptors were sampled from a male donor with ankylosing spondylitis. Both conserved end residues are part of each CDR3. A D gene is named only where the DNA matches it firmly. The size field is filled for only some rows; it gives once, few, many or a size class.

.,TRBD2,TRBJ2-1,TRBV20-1,TGCAGTGCTGGGGGGGTAGCGGGAGGTCCGAGCTCCTACAATGAGCAGTTCTTC,CSAGGVAGGPSSYNEQFF
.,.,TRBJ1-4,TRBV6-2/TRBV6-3,TGTGCCAGCAGCATCTCCGACGGACCAACTAATGAAAAACTGTTTTTT,CASSISDGPTNEKLFF
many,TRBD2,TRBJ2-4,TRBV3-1,TGTGCCAGCAGCCTACAAGGGACTAGCGGCCCCAAAAACATTCAGTACTTC,CASSLQGTSGPKNIQYF
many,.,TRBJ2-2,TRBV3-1,TGTGCCAGCAGCCAAGATACCGGGGAGCTGTTTTTT,CASSQDTGELFF
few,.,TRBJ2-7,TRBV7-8,TGTGCCAGCAGCTTAGTTGGCGATTCGACCGAGCAGTACTTC,CASSLVGDSTEQYF
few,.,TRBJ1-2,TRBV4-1,TGCGCCAGCAGCCTAGGGGACCGGTCCGATCGTGGCTACACCTTC,CASSLGDRSDRGYTF
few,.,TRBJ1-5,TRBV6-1,TGTGCCAGCAGTAGAGGGACACTGCTCTCCAATCAGCCCCAGCATTTT,CASSRGTLLSNQPQHF
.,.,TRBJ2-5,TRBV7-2,TGTGCCAGCAGCTTAGCTAAGATTTCAGAGACCCAGTACTTC,CASSLAKISETQYF
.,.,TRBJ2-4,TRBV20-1,TGCAGTGCTAGTCCGGGGGCTGGGGACATTCAGTACTTC,CSASPGAGDIQYF
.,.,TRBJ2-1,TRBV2,TGTGCCAGCCAGTACATACCGGGACCCGGTGACAATGAGCAGTTCTTC,CASQYIPGPGDNEQFF
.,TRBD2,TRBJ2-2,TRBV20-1,TGCAGTGCTACTAGGACTAGCGCAGGGGAGCTGTTTTTT,CSATRTSAGELFF
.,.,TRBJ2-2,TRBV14,TGTGCCAGCAGGGGAGCCTTGAACACCGGGGAGCTGTTTTTT,CASRGALNTGELFF
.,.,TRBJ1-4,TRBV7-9,TGTGCCAGCGGCCGGTTACAAGGACACCTTGAAAAACTGTTTTTT,CASGRLQGHLEKLFF
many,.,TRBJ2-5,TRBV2,TGTGCCAGCAGTTTCGAGCAAGAGACCCAGTACTTC,CASSFEQETQYF
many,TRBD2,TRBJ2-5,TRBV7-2,TGTGCCAGCAGCTTAGAGGGGACTAGCCTTGAGACCCAGTACTTC,CASSLEGTSLETQYF
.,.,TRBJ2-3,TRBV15,TGTGCCACCAGCAGAGATCGACTAGGGGCCACAGATACGCAGTATTTT,CATSRDRLGATDTQYF
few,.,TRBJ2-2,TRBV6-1,TGTGCCAGCAGTAAGGAGGGGATGATCGGGGAGCTGTTTTTT,CASSKEGMIGELFF
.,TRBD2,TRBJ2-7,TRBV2,TGTGCCAGCAGCCTCAGCGGGATCATCGAGCAGTACTTC,CASSLSGIIEQYF
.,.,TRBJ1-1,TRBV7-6,TGTGCCAGCAGCCCCCTCCGGGGGAACACTGAAGCTTTCTTT,CASSPLRGNTEAFF
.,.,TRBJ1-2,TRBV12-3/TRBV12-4,TGTGCCAGCAGTTTAGGCATAGAGTATGGCTACACCTTC,CASSLGIEYGYTF
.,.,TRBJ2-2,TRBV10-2,TGCGCCAGCATACCAGGACAAAACACCGGGGAGCTGTTTTTT,CASIPGQNTGELFF
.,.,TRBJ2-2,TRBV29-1,TGCAGCGCGGACATAGAAACCGGGGAGCTGTTTTTT,CSADIETGELFF
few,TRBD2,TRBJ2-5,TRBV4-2,TGTGCCAGCAGCCAAGGGTTAGCGGGAGCGACCCAAGAGACCCAGTACTTC,CASSQGLAGATQETQYF
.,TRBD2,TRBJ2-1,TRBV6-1,TGTGACGGTTCTAGCGGGGGACCCTACAATGAGCAGTTCTTC,CDGSSGGPYNEQFF
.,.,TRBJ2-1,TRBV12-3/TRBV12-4,TGTGCCAGCAGTTTAGACGTGCGGTGGGAGAAGTTCTTC,CASSLDVRWEKFF
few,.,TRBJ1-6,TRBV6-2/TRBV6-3,TGTGCCAGCAGTTACGGTGGATTTTATAATTCACCCCTCCACTTT,CASSYGGFYNSPLHF
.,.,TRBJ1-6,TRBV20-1,TGCTGTGCTAGTGTTTTAGCTCAGAGGTCCTATAATTCACCCCTCCACTTT,CCASVLAQRSYNSPLHF
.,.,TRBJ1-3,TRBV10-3,TGTGCCATCAGTCAAGGAAACACCATATATTTT,CAISQGNTIYF
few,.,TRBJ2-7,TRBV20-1,TGCAGTGCCGCCACAGGGATCCCGTCCTACGAGCAGTACTTC,CSAATGIPSYEQYF
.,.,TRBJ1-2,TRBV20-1,TGCAGTGCTAGAGACAGGGCACCGCTGGGGCATGGCTACACCTTC,CSARDRAPLGHGYTF
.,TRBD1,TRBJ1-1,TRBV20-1,TGCAGTGCTTTCGGACAGGGCGGCACTGAAGCTTTCTTT,CSAFGQGGTEAFF
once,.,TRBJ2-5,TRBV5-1,TGCGCCAGCAGCTTGGGGACAGTCAGAAGTAAAGAGACCCAGTACTTC,CASSLGTVRSKETQYF
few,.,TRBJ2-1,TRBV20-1,TGCAGTGCCAGGGCGGGGCTCGACGGGATTAATGAGCAGTTCTTC,CSARAGLDGINEQFF
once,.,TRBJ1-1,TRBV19,TGTGCCAGTAGTAGCCGGGACGAAGGGGGTGAAGCTTTCTTT,CASSSRDEGGEAFF
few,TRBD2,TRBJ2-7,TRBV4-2,TGTGCCAGCAGCCAAGACTCGGGGGGGGCAACCTACGAGCAGTACTTC,CASSQDSGGATYEQYF
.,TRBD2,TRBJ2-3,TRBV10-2,TGCGCCAGCAGTGGGGCTAGCGGGGGGTTCACAGATACGCAGTATTTT,CASSGASGGFTDTQYF
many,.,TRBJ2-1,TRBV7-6,TGTGCCAGCAGCCCCCGGGACGGATACAATGAGCAGTTCTTC,CASSPRDGYNEQFF
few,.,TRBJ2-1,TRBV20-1,TGCAGTGCTAGAGCGGTAGCGGAGAGCTCCTACAATGAGCAGTTCTTC,CSARAVAESSYNEQFF
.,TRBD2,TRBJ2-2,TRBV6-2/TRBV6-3,TGTGCCAGCAGTCAACTAGCGGGAGGCCAGCGGGGGACCGGGGAGCTGTTTTTT,CASSQLAGGQRGTGELFF
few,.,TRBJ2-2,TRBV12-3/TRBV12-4,TGTGCCAGCAGGGGACGGCTAGCCGGGGAGCTGTTTTTT,CASRGRLAGELFF